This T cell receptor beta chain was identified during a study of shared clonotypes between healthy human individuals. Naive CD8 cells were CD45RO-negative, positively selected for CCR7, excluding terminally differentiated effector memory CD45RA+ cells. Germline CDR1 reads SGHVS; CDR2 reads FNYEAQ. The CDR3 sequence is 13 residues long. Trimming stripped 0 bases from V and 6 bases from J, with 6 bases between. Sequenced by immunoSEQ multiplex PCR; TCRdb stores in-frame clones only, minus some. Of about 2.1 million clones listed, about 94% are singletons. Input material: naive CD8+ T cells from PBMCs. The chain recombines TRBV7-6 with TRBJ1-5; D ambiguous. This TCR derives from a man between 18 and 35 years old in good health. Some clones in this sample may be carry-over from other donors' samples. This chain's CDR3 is CASSLAYGQPQHF. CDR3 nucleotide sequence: TGTGCCAGCAGCTTAGCGTACGGTCAGCCCCAGCATTTT. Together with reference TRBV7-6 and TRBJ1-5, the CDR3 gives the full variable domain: GAGVSQSPRYKVTKRGQDVALRCDPISGHVSLYWYRQALGQGPEFLTYFNYEAQQDKSGLPNDRFSAERPEGSISTLTIQRTEQRDSAMYRCASSLAYGQPQHFGDGTRLSIL.